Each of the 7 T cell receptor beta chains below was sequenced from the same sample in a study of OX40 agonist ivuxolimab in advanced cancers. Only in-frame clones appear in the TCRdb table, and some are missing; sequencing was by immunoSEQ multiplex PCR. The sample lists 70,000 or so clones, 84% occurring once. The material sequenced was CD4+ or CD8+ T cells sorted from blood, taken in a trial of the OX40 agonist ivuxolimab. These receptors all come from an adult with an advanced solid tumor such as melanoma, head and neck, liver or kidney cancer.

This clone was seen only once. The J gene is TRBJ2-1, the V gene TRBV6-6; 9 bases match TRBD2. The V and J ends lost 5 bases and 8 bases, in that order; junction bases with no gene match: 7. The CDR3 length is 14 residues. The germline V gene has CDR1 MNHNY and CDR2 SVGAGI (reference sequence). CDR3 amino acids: CASSLGLAWDEQFF. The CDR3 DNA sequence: TGTGCCAGCAGTCTCGGACTAGCGTGGGATGAGCAGTTCTTC.

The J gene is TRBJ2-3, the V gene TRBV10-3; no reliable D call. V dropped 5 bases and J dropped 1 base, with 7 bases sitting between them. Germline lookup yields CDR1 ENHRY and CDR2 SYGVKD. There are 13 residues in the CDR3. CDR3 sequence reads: CAISPMGTDTQYF. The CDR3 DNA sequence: TGTGCCATCAGTCCGATGGGCACAGATACGCAGTATTTT.

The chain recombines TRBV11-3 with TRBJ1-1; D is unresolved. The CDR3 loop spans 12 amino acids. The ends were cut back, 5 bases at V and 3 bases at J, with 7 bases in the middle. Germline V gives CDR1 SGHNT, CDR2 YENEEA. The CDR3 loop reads CASSRPDTEAFF. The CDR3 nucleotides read TGTGCCAGCAGCCGCCCGGACACTGAAGCTTTCTTT.

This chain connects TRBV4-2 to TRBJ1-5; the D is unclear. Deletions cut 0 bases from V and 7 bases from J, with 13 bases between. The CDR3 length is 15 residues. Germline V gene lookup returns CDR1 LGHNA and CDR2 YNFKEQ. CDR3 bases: TGTGCCAGCAGCCAAGAATTGTTAGGGAACCAGCCCCAGCATTTT. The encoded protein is CASSQELLGNQPQHF.

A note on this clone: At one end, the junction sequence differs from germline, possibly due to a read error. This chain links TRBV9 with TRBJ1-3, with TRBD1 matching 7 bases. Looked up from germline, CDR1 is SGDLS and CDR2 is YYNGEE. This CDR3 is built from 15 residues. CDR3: CASSVEGTAGNTIYF. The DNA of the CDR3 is TGTGCCAGCAGCGTAGAAGGGACAGCTGGGAACACCATATATTTT.

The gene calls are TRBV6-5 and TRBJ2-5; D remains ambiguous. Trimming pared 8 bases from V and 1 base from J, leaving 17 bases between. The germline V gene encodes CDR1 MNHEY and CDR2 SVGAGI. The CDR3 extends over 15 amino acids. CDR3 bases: TGTGCCAGCTCAACACCGAACCGCCTCCAAGAGACCCAGTACTTC. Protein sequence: CASSTPNRLQETQYF.

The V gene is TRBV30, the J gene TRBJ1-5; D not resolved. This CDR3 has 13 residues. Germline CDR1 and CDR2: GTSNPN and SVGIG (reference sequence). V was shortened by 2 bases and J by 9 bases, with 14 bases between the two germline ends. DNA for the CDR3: TGTGCCTGGAGTCCCCCAGGAAAAGGGCCCCAGCATTTT. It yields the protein CAWSPPGKGPQHF. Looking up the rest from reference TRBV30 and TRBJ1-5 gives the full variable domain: SQTIHQWPATLVQPVGSPLSLECTVEGTSNPNLYWYRQAAGRGLQLLFYSVGIGQISSEVPQNLSASRPQDRQFILSSKKLLLSDSGFYLCAWSPPGKGPQHFGDGTRLSIL.